A single T cell receptor beta chain is shown here with its context. This specimen belongs to a study of beta chain features in type 1 diabetes. V was pared by 7 bases and J by 1 base, with 7 bases of the junction left unmatched. Looked up from germline, CDR1 is MDHEN and CDR2 is SYDVKM. The CDR3 has 15 residues. Of the isolated RNA, all was reverse transcribed, and so the sequenced material was expressed TCRB transcripts. Assay used: immunoSEQ multiplex PCR; TCRdb lists only in-frame clones, some missing. Of 300,000 to 450,000 clones in the sample, around 20% are singletons; the top ten hold about 0.044%. Naive, central memory, regulatory and stem cell-like memory cells within the CD4+ compartment were sorted using CD45RO/CCR7/CD25/CD127/CD95/CD27.

This TCR was sampled from a young woman in good health. Sequenced: naive CD4+ T cells from blood. The V gene is TRBV28, the J gene TRBJ2-1; 7 bases match TRBD2. The CDR3 nucleotides read TGTGCCAGCACTCCGACGGGGGGATCCTACAATGAGCAGTTCTTC. It encodes CASTPTGGSYNEQFF.